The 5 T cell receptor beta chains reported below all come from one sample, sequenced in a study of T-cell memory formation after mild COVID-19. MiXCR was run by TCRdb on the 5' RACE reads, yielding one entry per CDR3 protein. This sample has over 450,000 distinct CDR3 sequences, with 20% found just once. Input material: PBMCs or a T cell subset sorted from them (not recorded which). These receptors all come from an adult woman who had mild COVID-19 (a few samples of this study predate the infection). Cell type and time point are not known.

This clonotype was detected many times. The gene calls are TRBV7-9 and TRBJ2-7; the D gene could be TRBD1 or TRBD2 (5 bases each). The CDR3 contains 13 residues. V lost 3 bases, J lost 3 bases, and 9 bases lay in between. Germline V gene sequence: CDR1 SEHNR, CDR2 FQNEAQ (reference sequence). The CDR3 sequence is CASSFGGVYEQYF. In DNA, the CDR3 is TGTGCCAGCAGCTTTGGGGGAGTCTACGAGCAGTACTTC.

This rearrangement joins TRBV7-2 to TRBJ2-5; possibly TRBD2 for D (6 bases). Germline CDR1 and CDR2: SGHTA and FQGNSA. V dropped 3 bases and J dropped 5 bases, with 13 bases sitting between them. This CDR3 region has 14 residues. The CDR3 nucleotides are TGTGCCAGCAGCTTGCCGGAGGAGGGGGAGACCCAGTACTTC. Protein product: CASSLPEEGETQYF.

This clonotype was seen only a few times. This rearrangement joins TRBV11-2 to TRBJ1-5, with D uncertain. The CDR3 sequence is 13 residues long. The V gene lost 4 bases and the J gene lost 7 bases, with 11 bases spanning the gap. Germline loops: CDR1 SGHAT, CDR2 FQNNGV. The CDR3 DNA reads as TGTGCCAGCAGCTCCCAGAACGGACAGCCCCAGCATTTT. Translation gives CASSSQNGQPQHF.

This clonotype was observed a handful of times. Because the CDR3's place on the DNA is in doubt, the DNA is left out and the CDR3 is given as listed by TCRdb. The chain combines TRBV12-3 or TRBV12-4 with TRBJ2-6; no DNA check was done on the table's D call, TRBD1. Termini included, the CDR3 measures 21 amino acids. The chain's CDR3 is CASSSSGQGTQPSSGANVLTF.

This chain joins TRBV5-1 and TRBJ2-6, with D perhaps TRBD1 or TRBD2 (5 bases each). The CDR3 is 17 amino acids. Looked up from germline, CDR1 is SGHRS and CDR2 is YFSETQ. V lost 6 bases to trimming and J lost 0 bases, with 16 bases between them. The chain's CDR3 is CASMIQGGSSGANVLTF. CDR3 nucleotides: TGCGCCAGCATGATCCAGGGCGGGTCCTCTGGGGCCAACGTCCTGACTTTC. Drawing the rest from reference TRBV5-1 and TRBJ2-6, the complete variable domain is KAGVTQTPRYLIKTRGQQVTLSCSPISGHRSVSWYQQTPGQGLQFLFEYFSETQRNKGNFPGRFSGRQFSNSRSEMNVSTLELGDSALYLCASMIQGGSSGANVLTFGAGSRLTVL.